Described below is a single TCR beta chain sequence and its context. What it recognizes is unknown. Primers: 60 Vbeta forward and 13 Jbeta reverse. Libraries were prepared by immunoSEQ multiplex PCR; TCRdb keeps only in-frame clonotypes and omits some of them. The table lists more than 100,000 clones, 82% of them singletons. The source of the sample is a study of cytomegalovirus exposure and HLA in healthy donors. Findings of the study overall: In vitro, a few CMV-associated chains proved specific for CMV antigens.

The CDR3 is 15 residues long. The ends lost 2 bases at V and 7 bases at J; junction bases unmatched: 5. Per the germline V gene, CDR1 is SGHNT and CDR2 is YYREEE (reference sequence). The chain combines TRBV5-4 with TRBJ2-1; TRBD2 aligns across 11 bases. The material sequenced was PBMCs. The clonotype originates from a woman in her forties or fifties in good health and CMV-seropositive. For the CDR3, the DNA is TGTGCCAGCAGCTTACCTCGACTAGCGGGGAATGAGCAGTTCTTC. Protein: CASSLPRLAGNEQFF. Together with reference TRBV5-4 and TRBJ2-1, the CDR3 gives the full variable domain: ETGVTQSPTHLIKTRGQQVTLRCSSQSGHNTVSWYQQALGQGPQFIFQYYREEENGRGNFPPRFSGLQFPNYSSELNVNALELDDSALYLCASSLPRLAGNEQFFGPGTRLTVL.